The 7 T cell receptor beta chains listed next were all sequenced from one sample in a study of blood T cell repertoires in COVID-19. TCRdb's copy holds only in-frame clones and misses some; the assay was immunoSEQ multiplex PCR. The sample has approximately 49,000 clones, roughly 84% seen once. The sample taken for sequencing was peripheral blood. The source is a man aged 50 or older with acute or convalescent COVID-19.

The chain couples TRBV9 to TRBJ1-5, with 7 bases identical to TRBD1. The ends lost 3 bases at V and 4 bases at J; junction bases unmatched: 1. Germline V lookup: CDR1 SGDLS, CDR2 YYNGEE. The CDR3 runs to 13 residues. CDR3 coding DNA: TGTGCCAGCAGCGGGGACAGTAATCAGCCCCAGCATTTT. Translating it yields CASSGDSNQPQHF.

The chain recombines TRBV12-3 or TRBV12-4 with TRBJ1-1; D uncertain. The CDR3 runs to 13 residues. V dropped 6 bases and J dropped 1 base, with 9 bases sitting between them. The DNA for the CDR3 is TGTGCCAGCAGCCCGGGTTCGAACACTGAAGCTTTCTTT. Translation gives CASSPGSNTEAFF.

This chain connects TRBV11-3 to TRBJ2-2, with D hard to call. This CDR3 region has 13 residues. Germline assignment: CDR1 SGHNT and CDR2 YENEEA. V was trimmed by 3 bases and J by 4 bases, leaving 6 bases between them. CDR3 in amino acids: CASSLTLTGELFF. The CDR3 DNA sequence: TGTGCCAGCAGCTTGACTCTCACCGGGGAGCTGTTTTTT.

V is TRBV24-1 and J is TRBJ1-5, with a possible D match to TRBD1 (6 bases). The CDR3 is made up of 13 amino acids. The germline gives CDR1 KGHDR, CDR2 SFDVKD. V shed 4 bases and J shed 6 bases, with 9 bases lying between them. CDR3 sequence reads: CATSDRGPQPQHF. CDR3 in DNA: TGTGCCACCAGTGACAGGGGACCTCAGCCCCAGCATTTT.

The chain has TRBV24-1 and TRBJ2-5; maybe TRBD2 (7 bases). Trimming removed 6 bases from V and 1 base from J, with 14 bases in between. Per germline, CDR1 KGHDR and CDR2 SFDVKD. This CDR3 is 15 amino acids long. The CDR3 DNA follows: TGTGCCACCAGTTCGGGGAGGGGGAGCCAAGAGACCCAGTACTTC. Its protein is CATSSGRGSQETQYF.

CDR3 DNA: TGTGCCAGTAGTATAGCAGAAGCGGGGGTGTACGAGCAGTACTTC. Amino acids: CASSIAEAGVYEQYF. The chain has TRBV19 and TRBJ2-7; 8 bases agree with TRBD2. V trimming: 1 base; J trimming: 4 bases; junction bases outside the gene matches: 6. The CDR3 covers 15 residues. Germline V CDR1 and CDR2: LNHDA, SQIVND (reference sequence).

J is TRBJ2-4 and V is TRBV9; possibly TRBD2 for D (5 bases). Trimming removed 3 bases from V and 7 bases from J, with 14 bases in between. CDR1 SGDLS and CDR2 YYNGEE come from the germline V gene. The CDR3 is 14 residues long. CDR3 in DNA: TGTGCCAGCAGCGCCACGGGGATTATCAACATTCAGTACTTC. Its protein product is CASSATGIINIQYF.